A selection of T cell receptor beta chains follows, all from one sample in a study of T cells after yellow fever vaccination. TCRdb ran MiXCR on the 5' RACE reads and lists one entry per CDR3 protein. The top ten hold nearly 3% of the sample, which has over 150,000 distinct CDR3 sequences, approximately 6.2% seen once. Here the sequenced sample was CD4+ T cells sorted from PBMCs, taken on the day of the first yellow fever vaccination. These receptor sequences come from a man younger than 30 who received the YFV17D yellow fever vaccine. Both conserved end residues are part of each CDR3. The D gene is left open where the match is weak. Clone size is given for some rows only: seen once, a few or many times, or a class if the clone is expanded.

DNA | CDR3 | size | V | D | J
TGCAGTTCGCCTGACAGGGTAGGCGATGAGCAGTTCTTC | CSSPDRVGDEQFF | many | TRBV20-1 | TRBD1 | TRBJ2-1
TGTGCCAGCAGCCCTTGGACAGGGAGCTCCTATAATTCACCCCTCCACTTT | CASSPWTGSSYNSPLHF | - | TRBV7-2 | TRBD1 | TRBJ1-6
TGCGCCAGCAGCCCGGGACTAGCGGGGGGCATACAAGAGACCCAGTACTTC | CASSPGLAGGIQETQYF | many | TRBV5-1 | TRBD2 | TRBJ2-5
TGTGCCAGCAGTCCCGCTCCGCGGACCCAGTACTTC | CASSPAPRTQYF | - | TRBV7-2 | - | TRBJ2-5
TGTGCCAGCTCCCAGTATAGGGGGAACACTGAAGCTTTCTTT | CASSQYRGNTEAFF | many | TRBV18 | - | TRBJ1-1
TGCAGTGCTGGAGGCCATAGCAATCAGCCCCAGCATTTT | CSAGGHSNQPQHF | once | TRBV20-1 | - | TRBJ1-5
TGTGCCAGCAGCCTTAGCGAGACCCAAGAGACCCAGTACTTC | CASSLSETQETQYF | many | TRBV27 | - | TRBJ2-5
TGTGCCAGCATCCCGGGGGCCACAGATACGCAGTATTTT | CASIPGATDTQYF | - | TRBV7-9 | - | TRBJ2-3
TGTGCCAGCAGCTTTGCGGTTGGGGCAGCTTTCTTT | CASSFAVGAAFF | few | TRBV7-9 | - | TRBJ1-1
TGCGCCAGCAGCCAGACGTCGGGCAGCTATGGCTACACCTTC | CASSQTSGSYGYTF | many | TRBV4-3 | - | TRBJ1-2
TGTGCCAGCAGTTTCCTGGCCCTAAACAATGAGCAGTTCTTC | CASSFLALNNEQFF | many | TRBV12-3/TRBV12-4 | - | TRBJ2-1
TGTGCCAGCAGGCCCCGCTCGTTGCGGCGCTATGGCTACACCTTC | CASRPRSLRRYGYTF | few | TRBV7-2 | - | TRBJ1-2
TGTACCTGCAGTTTAGGGGTGCGGCTTCGTCAGGGGTCCAAAAACATTCAGTACTTC | CTCSLGVRLRQGSKNIQYF | - | TRBV12-3/TRBV12-4 | - | TRBJ2-4
TGCGCCAGCAGCTTGGAAGGGGCGCAGTTCTTC | CASSLEGAQFF | many | TRBV5-1 | - | TRBJ2-1
TGCAGTCTACAGGCCATGAGCAATCAGCCCCAGCATTTT | CSLQAMSNQPQHF | - | TRBV20-1 | - | TRBJ1-5
TGTGCCAGCAGCTTGGCTCTAGCGGGGACTTACACCGGGGAGCTGTTTTTT | CASSLALAGTYTGELFF | - | TRBV5-4 | TRBD2 | TRBJ2-2
TGTGCCAGCAGTGGTGTCGGGACGAACACCGGGGAGCTGTTTTTT | CASSGVGTNTGELFF | many | TRBV2 | - | TRBJ2-2
TGCGCCAGCAGCGCAAACACGCGGTCTGGAAACACCATATATTTT | CASSANTRSGNTIYF | few | TRBV5-1 | - | TRBJ1-3
TGCGCCAGCAGGATTGAATGGGATCTCGAGACCCAGTACTTC | CASRIEWDLETQYF | many | TRBV5-1 | - | TRBJ2-5
TGTGCCAGCAGCGTCGATAGCGGGAAACAAGAGACCCAGTACTTC | CASSVDSGKQETQYF | many | TRBV9 | TRBD2 | TRBJ2-5
TGTGCCACCAGCAGAGCCACTTCCTATGGCTACACCTTC | CATSRATSYGYTF | many | TRBV15 | - | TRBJ1-2
TGCGCCAGCAGCTTTGACAGGGTGGACGAAAAACTGTTTTTT | CASSFDRVDEKLFF | many | TRBV5-1 | TRBD1 | TRBJ1-4
TGTGCCAGCAGTCCGTGGGACACTTACAATGAGCAGTTCTTC | CASSPWDTYNEQFF | many | TRBV6-5 | - | TRBJ2-1
TGTGCCAGCAGGCCCGACAGAAGCAATTCACCCCTCCACTTT | CASRPDRSNSPLHF | many | TRBV7-2 | - | TRBJ1-6
TGTGCCAGCAGGACTACGGGGGGGGGACCCTACAATGAGCAGTTCTTC | CASRTTGGGPYNEQFF | few | TRBV11-2 | TRBD2 | TRBJ2-1
TGTGCCAGCTCACCTCGGCAGGGCCTGTACAATGAGCAGTTCTTC | CASSPRQGLYNEQFF | - | TRBV18 | - | TRBJ2-1
TGTGCCAGCAGTGAATGGGGGGGTAGCACAGATACGCAGTATTTT | CASSEWGGSTDTQYF | many | TRBV25-1 | TRBD2 | TRBJ2-3
TGTGCCATCAGGAGGGACATTGAATCACCCCTCCACTTT | CAIRRDIESPLHF | few | TRBV10-3 | - | TRBJ1-6
TGTGCCAGCACCACGAGCGGGGGGGCCTACAATGAGCAGTTCTTC | CASTTSGGAYNEQFF | many | TRBV7-3 | TRBD2 | TRBJ2-1
TGCAGTGCGTCAAAGGGGGGGAAGACTGAAGCTTTCTTT | CSASKGGKTEAFF | - | TRBV20-1 | - | TRBJ1-1
TGCGCCAGCAGCTTGGGATTTGACGGTAATGAGCAGTTCTTC | CASSLGFDGNEQFF | many | TRBV5-1 | - | TRBJ2-1
TGTGCCAGCAAACGCGGAACCAACTCCTACGAGCAGTACTTC | CASKRGTNSYEQYF | - | TRBV2 | - | TRBJ2-7
TGTGCCAGTAGTATCCCGGACAGGTGGGAGACCCAGTACTTC | CASSIPDRWETQYF | few | TRBV19 | TRBD1 | TRBJ2-5
TGCGCCAGCAGCCAAGCTACAGGAGACACCGGGGAGCTGTTTTTT | CASSQATGDTGELFF | many | TRBV4-1 | - | TRBJ2-2
TGTGCCAGCAGCCCCGCCCTTGACGGGTACGAGCAGTACTTC | CASSPALDGYEQYF | - | TRBV7-9 | - | TRBJ2-7
TGTGCCAGCAGCTTAGCGCGGGGGAGCTCCTACAATGAGCAGTTCTTC | CASSLARGSSYNEQFF | many | TRBV7-2 | TRBD2 | TRBJ2-1
TGTGCCAGCAGCTTCGGACAGAAGAACATTCAGTACTTC | CASSFGQKNIQYF | many | TRBV7-2 | - | TRBJ2-4
TGTGCCAGTAGTATCTCTCTGTGGGGCCCGGGAAACATTCAGTACTTC | CASSISLWGPGNIQYF | - | TRBV19 | - | TRBJ2-4
TGCAGTGCTGTGAGGGTACCCGCGGAGACCCAGTACTTC | CSAVRVPAETQYF | - | TRBV20-1 | - | TRBJ2-5
TGCAGCGACGGTGTCGATGAGCAGTTCTTC | CSDGVDEQFF | few | TRBV29-1 | - | TRBJ2-1
TGCGCCAGCAGCAGTAGGGGTATGGACACCGGGGAGCTGTTTTTT | CASSSRGMDTGELFF | many | TRBV5-1 | - | TRBJ2-2
TGTGCCAGCAGCTTCACCGAAAACTCGTACAATGAGCAGTTCTTC | CASSFTENSYNEQFF | - | TRBV7-2 | - | TRBJ2-1
TGTGCCAGCAGCTTTCGCCAGGGGAGTTTATCCCTCCACTTT | CASSFRQGSLSLHF | many | TRBV7-2 | - | TRBJ1-6
TGTGCCATCAGTGGACGGGACTACGAGCAGTACTTC | CAISGRDYEQYF | - | TRBV10-3 | - | TRBJ2-7
TGTGCCAGCAGCTTTTGGCAGGGGGCCTTGGAGTATTTT | CASSFWQGALEYF | - | TRBV7-6 | TRBD1 | TRBJ2-3
TGTGCCAGCAGCCGCGGACTGGCCAGCTCCTACAATGAGCAGTTCTTC | CASSRGLASSYNEQFF | - | TRBV5-4 | - | TRBJ2-1
TGTGCCAGCAGCCAGTCGGGGGGGCGTGAGTCCCAGTACTTC | CASSQSGGRESQYF | - | TRBV7-2 | TRBD2 | TRBJ2-5
TGTGCCAGCAGTTTAATAGGGAGGGGGACTGAAGCTTTCTTT | CASSLIGRGTEAFF | - | TRBV6-5 | - | TRBJ1-1